Listed here are 4 T cell receptor beta chains from one sample, sequenced in a study of shared clonotypes between healthy human individuals. Clones were sequenced by immunoSEQ multiplex PCR, and TCRdb holds only the in-frame ones, with some missing. The repertoire holds around 2.1 million clones, with 93% as singletons. CD45RO negativity and positive selection for CCR7 defined naive CD8 cells, a population that excluded terminally differentiated effector memory CD45RA+ cells. Sequencing was done on a sample of naive CD8+ T cells from PBMCs. These receptors were collected from a man between 18 and 29 years old in good health. Some clones in this sample may be carry-over from other donors' samples.

The chain recombines TRBV13 with TRBJ1-2; D possibly corresponds to TRBD1 (6 bases). The germline gives CDR1 PRHDT, CDR2 FYEKMQ (reference sequence). Trimming stripped 4 bases from V and 3 bases from J, with 9 bases between. The CDR3 runs to 13 residues. The CDR3 region is CASSSRGYYGYTF. The CDR3 DNA reads TGTGCCAGCAGCTCGAGGGGGTACTATGGCTACACCTTC.

This chain uses TRBV5-1 with TRBJ2-3; 11 bases are a match to TRBD2. The CDR3 runs to 16 residues. The ends lost 1 base at V and 5 bases at J; junction bases unmatched: 6. Germline lookup yields CDR1 SGHRS and CDR2 YFSETQ. CDR3 residues: CASSLNLAGGLDTQYF. CDR3 DNA sequence: TGCGCCAGCAGCTTGAACTTAGCGGGAGGGTTAGATACGCAGTATTTT.

V usage is TRBV5-1 and J usage is TRBJ2-7; 14 bases line up with TRBD2. Germline V gene lookup returns CDR1 SGHRS and CDR2 YFSETQ. V lost 1 base and J lost 4; bases outside the gene matches: 4. This CDR3 is built from 16 residues. The CDR3 reads CASSLRLAGGSYEQYF. The DNA for the CDR3 is TGCGCCAGCAGCTTGAGACTAGCGGGAGGGTCTTACGAGCAGTACTTC.

The chain employs TRBV9 and TRBJ2-7, with D tentatively TRBD1 (6 bases). This CDR3 comprises 16 residues. Trimming shortened V by 2 bases and J by 5 bases, and 20 bases separated the two germline ends. The V gene's germline CDR1 is SGDLS and CDR2 YYNGEE. The CDR3: CASSVTTGGSYHEQYF. The CDR3, as DNA: TGTGCCAGCAGCGTCACAACTGGGGGCAGTTACCACGAGCAGTACTTC.